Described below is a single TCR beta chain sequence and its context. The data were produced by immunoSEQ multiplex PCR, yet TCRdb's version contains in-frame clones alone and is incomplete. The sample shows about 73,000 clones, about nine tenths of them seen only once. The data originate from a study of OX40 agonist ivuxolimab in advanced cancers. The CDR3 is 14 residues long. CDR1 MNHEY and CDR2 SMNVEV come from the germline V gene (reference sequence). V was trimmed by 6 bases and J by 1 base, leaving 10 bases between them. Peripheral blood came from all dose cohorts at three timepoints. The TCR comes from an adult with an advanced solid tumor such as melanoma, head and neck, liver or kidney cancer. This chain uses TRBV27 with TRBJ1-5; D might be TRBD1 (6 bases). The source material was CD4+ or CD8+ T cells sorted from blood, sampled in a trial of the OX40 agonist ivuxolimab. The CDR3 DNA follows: TGTGCCAGCAGCAGACAGGACAGCAATCAGCCCCAGCATTTT. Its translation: CASSRQDSNQPQHF.